These 5 T cell receptor beta chains share one sample of origin, sequenced in a study of shared clonotypes between healthy human individuals. TCRdb's copy holds only in-frame clones and misses some; the assay was immunoSEQ multiplex PCR. Of approximately 840,000 clones in the sample, approximately 96% were seen once. Selected positively for CCR7 and CD45RO-negative, naive CD8 cells excluded terminally differentiated effector memory CD45RA+ cells. Input material: naive CD8+ T cells sorted from blood. These receptors were taken from a man under 40 in good health.

V gene TRBV6-4 combines with J gene TRBJ2-1, with TRBD2 matching 7 bases. Germline V lookup: CDR1 MRHNA, CDR2 SNTAGT. V lost 5 bases to trimming and J lost 2 bases; unmatched junction nucleotides: 12. This CDR3 contains 17 residues. The CDR3 is CASSNGLGGEPYNEQFF. The CDR3 DNA reads as TGTGCCAGCAGTAACGGCTTGGGGGGGGAGCCCTACAATGAGCAGTTCTTC.

This chain links TRBV5-3 with TRBJ2-1; the D gene is possibly TRBD2 (6 bases). TRBV5-3 is marked as an open reading frame, function uncertain. CDR3 length: 13 amino acids. Between the trimmed V and J ends, which lost 4 bases and 3 bases, there was a span of 8 bases. CDR3 region: CARSGTVYNEQFF. The DNA for the CDR3 is TGTGCCAGAAGCGGGACTGTCTACAATGAGCAGTTCTTC.

This sequence joins TRBV10-2 and TRBJ2-5; D not certain. V gave up 0 bases and J gave up 3 bases, with 2 bases separating them. The germline gives CDR1 WSHSY, CDR2 SAAADI. This CDR3 contains 12 residues. The CDR3 sequence: CASSESKETQYF. Here the CDR3 DNA reads TGCGCCAGCAGTGAGTCGAAAGAGACCCAGTACTTC.

This chain uses TRBV28 with TRBJ2-7, with D uncertain. Trimming shortened V by 3 bases and J by 2 bases, and 17 bases separated the two germline ends. The CDR3 extends over 16 amino acids. The V gene's germline CDR1 is MDHEN and CDR2 SYDVKM. This CDR3 is CASSFRYTTSAYEQYF. The CDR3 coding sequence is TGTGCCAGCAGTTTTCGATACACCACTTCGGCCTACGAGCAGTACTTC.

The genes are TRBV15 and TRBJ2-7; the D is unclear. This CDR3 is 16 amino acids long. Germline CDR1 reads LNHNV; CDR2 reads YYDKDF (reference sequence). The V end lost 0 bases, the J end lost 3 bases, and 15 bases lay between the germline ends. The chain's CDR3 is CATSREEYSSDYEQYF. DNA for the CDR3: TGTGCCACCAGCAGAGAGGAGTACTCGTCCGACTACGAGCAGTACTTC.